This T cell receptor beta chain stems from a study of identical twins. After template switching added a universal primer site, the resulting cDNA carried unique molecular identifiers. TCRdb independently ran MiXCR on the 5' RACE reads; one entry per CDR3 protein. The table lists 400,000 to 600,000 distinct CDR3 sequences, around 22% of them singletons. Every sampled donor was Caucasian and healthy. CDR3 size: 16 residues. Per germline, CDR1 DFQATT and CDR2 SNEGSKA (reference sequence). V was clipped by 3 bases and J by 3 bases, with 18 bases between them. General observations from the study: Insertions were fewer in abundant cord blood beta clonotypes, whereas memory repertoires showed none of this pattern.

Concerning this clonotype: What it binds is unknown.

These data were also filed under a second study, of yellow fever vaccine responses in identical twins. That source reports: A vaccine T cell response that seemed partly convergent and partly personalized was reported in twins.

This chain links TRBV20-1 with TRBJ1-3; D perhaps matches TRBD1 (6 bases). The sequencing input was CD4+ T cells sorted from blood. This TCR was recovered from a woman between 18 and 29 years old in good health. In DNA form, the CDR3 reads TGCAGTGCTAGGTCTACGGGGGGCGATAGTGGAAACACCATATATTTT. Translating gives CSARSTGGDSGNTIYF.